This T cell receptor (beta chain) was captured by sequencing in a study of cytomegalovirus exposure and HLA in healthy donors. With 60 Vbeta and 13 Jbeta primers, the PCR was carried out. Repertoires were generated with immunoSEQ multiplex PCR, while TCRdb's copy carries only in-frame clones and drops some. The sample shows fewer than 130,000 clones, roughly 71% of them seen only once. Germline V lookup: CDR1 SGDLS, CDR2 YYNGEE. The CDR3 runs 14 residues. V was cut by 3 bases and J by 6 bases, with 15 bases left in between. The chain is built from TRBV9 and TRBJ1-2; possibly TRBD1 for D (5 bases). This clonotype originated in a man aged 35-49 years in good health and CMV-seropositive. The sequencing sample was made of PBMCs. The CDR3 DNA reads TGTGCCAGCAGCGGACGCGGGGCCTTGAATGGCTACACCTTC. Protein sequence: CASSGRGALNGYTF.